Sequencing of this TCR beta chain was carried out in a study of Ad26.COV2.S vaccination and SARS-CoV-2 variants. Treatment here: over 15 received Ad26.COV2.S at low or high dose, single or two shots; 5 received placebo; per-sample allocation not given. The samples were gathered on day 63 after the first injection of vaccine or placebo. As its vector, the vaccine had Ad26, which expressed Wuhan-strain SARS-CoV-2 spike. Libraries were prepared by immunoSEQ multiplex PCR; TCRdb keeps only in-frame clonotypes and omits some of them. The sample holds fewer than 600,000 clones, 89% seen once. Study findings and constraints: Possible underestimation of total T cell responses by the TCR breadth and depth analyses was noted. Recipients of vaccine and of placebo showed similar breadth of their non-spike TCR repertoires.

The CDR3 is 15 residues long. Germline assignment: CDR1 MNHEY and CDR2 SMNVEV (reference sequence). V trimming: 4 bases; J trimming: 5 bases; junction bases outside the gene matches: 3. This clone has only one observation. Antigen: not known. V usage is TRBV27 and J usage is TRBJ2-1; TRBD2 matches 12 bases. The TCR originated in a person aged 18-60 years who received the Ad26.COV2.S COVID-19 vaccine or a placebo. Sample: peripheral blood, taken in a trial of Ad26.COV2.S vaccine versus placebo. This chain's CDR3 is CASSSRLAGDNEQFF. The CDR3 bases are TGTGCCAGCAGTTCCCGACTAGCGGGGGACAATGAGCAGTTCTTC.